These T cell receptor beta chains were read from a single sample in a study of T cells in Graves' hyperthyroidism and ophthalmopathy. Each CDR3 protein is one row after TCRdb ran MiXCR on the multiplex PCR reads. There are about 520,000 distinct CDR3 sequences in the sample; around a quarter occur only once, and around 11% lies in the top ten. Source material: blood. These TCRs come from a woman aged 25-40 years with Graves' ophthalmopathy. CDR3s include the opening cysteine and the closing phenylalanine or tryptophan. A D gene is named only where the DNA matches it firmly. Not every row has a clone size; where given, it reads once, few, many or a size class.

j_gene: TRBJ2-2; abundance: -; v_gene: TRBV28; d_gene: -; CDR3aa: CASSIGGRDTGELFF; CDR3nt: TGTGCCAGCAGTATCGGGGGAAGGGACACCGGGGAGCTGTTTTTT
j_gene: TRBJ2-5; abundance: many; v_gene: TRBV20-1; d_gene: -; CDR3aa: CSARAGQETQYF; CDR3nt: TGCAGTGCTAGAGCCGGGCAAGAGACCCAGTACTTC
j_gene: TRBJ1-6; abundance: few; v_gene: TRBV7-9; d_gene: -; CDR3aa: CASSRDVSYNSPLHF; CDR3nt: TGTGCCAGCAGCCGGGACGTCTCCTATAATTCACCCCTCCACTTT
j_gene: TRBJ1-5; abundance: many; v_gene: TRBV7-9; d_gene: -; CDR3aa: CASSLAGSGYQPQHF; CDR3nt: TGTGCCAGCAGCTTAGCAGGCAGCGGTTATCAGCCCCAGCATTTT
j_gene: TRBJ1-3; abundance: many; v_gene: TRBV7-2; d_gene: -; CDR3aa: CASSGPQGTGNTIYF; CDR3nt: TGTGCCAGCAGCGGTCCACAGGGTACAGGAAACACCATATATTTT
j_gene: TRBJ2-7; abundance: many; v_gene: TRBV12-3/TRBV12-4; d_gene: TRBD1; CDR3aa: CASSSPGGGKQYF; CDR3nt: TGTGCCAGCAGTTCTCCAGGGGGTGGTAAGCAGTACTTC
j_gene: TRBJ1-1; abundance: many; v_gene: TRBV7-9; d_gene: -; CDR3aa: CASSLVDETEAFF; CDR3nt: TGTGCCAGCAGCTTAGTGGACGAAACGGAGGCTTTCTTT
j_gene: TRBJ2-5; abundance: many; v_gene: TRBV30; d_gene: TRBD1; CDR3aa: CAWGTRGPETQYF; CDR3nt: TGTGCCTGGGGGACCAGGGGGCCAGAGACCCAGTACTTC
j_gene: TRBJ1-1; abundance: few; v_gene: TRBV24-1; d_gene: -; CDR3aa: CATRARGRGNTEAFF; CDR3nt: TGTGCCACCAGGGCGCGGGGACGGGGGAACACTGAAGCTTTCTTT
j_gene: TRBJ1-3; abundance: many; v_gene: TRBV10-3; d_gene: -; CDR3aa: CAISPLPGSGNTIYF; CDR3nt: TGTGCCATCAGTCCCCTGCCTGGCTCTGGAAACACCATATATTTT
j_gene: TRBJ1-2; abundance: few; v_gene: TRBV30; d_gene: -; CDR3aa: CAGLALTGTYGYTF; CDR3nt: TGTGCCGGCCTCGCTCTCACCGGGACCTATGGCTACACCTTC
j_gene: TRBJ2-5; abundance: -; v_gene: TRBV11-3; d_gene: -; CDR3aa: CAGSVGGPGETQYF; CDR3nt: TGTGCCGGCAGTGTAGGGGGTCCGGGGGAGACCCAGTACTTC
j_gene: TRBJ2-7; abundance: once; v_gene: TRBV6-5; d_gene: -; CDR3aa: CASSYSRDTSTYEQYF; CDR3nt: TGTGCCAGCAGTTACTCCAGAGATACCAGCACCTACGAGCAGTACTTC
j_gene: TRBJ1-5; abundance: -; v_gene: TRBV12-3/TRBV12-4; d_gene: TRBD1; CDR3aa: CASSSRQGAINQPQHF; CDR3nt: TGTGCCAGCAGTTCTCGACAGGGGGCGATCAATCAGCCCCAGCATTTT
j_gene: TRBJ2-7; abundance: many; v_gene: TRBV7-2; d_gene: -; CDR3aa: CASRPLSAYEQYF; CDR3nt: TGTGCCAGCAGACCCCTCTCCGCCTACGAGCAGTACTTC
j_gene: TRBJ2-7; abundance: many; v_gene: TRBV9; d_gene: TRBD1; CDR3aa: CASSVGTGVHYEQYF; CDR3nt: TGTGCCAGCAGCGTAGGGACAGGGGTCCACTACGAGCAGTACTTC
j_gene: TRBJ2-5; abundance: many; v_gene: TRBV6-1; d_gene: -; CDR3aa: CASREQGGETQYF; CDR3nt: TGTGCCAGCAGGGAACAGGGCGGGGAGACCCAGTACTTC
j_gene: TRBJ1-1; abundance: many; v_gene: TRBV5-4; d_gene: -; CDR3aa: CASSLDGKTNTEAFF; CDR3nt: TGTGCCAGCAGCTTGGATGGGAAAACGAACACTGAAGCTTTCTTT
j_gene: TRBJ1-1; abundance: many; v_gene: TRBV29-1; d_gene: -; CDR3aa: CSVSPGGTNTEAFF; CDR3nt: TGCAGCGTTTCTCCCGGAGGGACGAACACTGAAGCTTTCTTT
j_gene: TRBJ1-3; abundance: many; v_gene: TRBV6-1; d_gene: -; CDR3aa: CASREIAGRRNSGNTIYF; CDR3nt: TGTGCCAGCAGGGAGATCGCGGGACGGAGAAACTCTGGAAACACCATATATTTT
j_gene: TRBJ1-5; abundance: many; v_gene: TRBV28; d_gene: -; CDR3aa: CASRGTASNQPQHF; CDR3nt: TGTGCCAGCAGAGGGACGGCTAGCAATCAGCCCCAGCATTTT
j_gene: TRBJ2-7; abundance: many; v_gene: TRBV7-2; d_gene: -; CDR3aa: CASSLHGGASYEQYF; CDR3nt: TGTGCCAGCAGCCTCCACGGAGGGGCTTCCTACGAGCAGTACTTC
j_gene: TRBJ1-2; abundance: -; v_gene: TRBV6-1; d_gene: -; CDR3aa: CASREADNYGYTF; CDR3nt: TGTGCCAGCCGTGAAGCGGACAACTATGGCTACACCTTC
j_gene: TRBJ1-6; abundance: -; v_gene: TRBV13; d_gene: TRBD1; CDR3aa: CASSDGQGALSPLHF; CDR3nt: TGTGCCAGCAGCGATGGACAGGGGGCATTGTCACCCCTCCACTTT
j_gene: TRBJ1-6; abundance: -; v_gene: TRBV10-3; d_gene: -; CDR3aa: CATRDEDSPLHF; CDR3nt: TGTGCCACCAGGGACGAAGATTCCCCCCTCCACTTT
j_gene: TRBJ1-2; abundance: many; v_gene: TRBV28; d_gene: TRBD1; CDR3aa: CASSLQQGAGDRYTF; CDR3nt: TGTGCCAGCAGTTTACAACAGGGGGCCGGGGATCGCTACACCTTC
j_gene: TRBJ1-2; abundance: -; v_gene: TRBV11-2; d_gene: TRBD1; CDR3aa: CASSLTGGSPTYGYTF; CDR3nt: TGTGCCAGCAGCTTGACAGGGGGCAGTCCTACCTATGGCTACACCTTC
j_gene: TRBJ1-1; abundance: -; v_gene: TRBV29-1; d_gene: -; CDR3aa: CSVSTQMNTEAFF; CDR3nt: TGCAGCGTTTCTACTCAGATGAACACTGAAGCTTTCTTT
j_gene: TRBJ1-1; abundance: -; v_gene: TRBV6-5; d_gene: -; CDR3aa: CASEGAEAFF; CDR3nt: TGTGCCAGCGAAGGGGCTGAAGCTTTCTTT
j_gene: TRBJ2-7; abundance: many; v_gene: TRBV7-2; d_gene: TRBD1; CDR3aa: CASSPNRGSSYEQYF; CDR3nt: TGTGCCAGCAGCCCCAACAGGGGATCCTCCTACGAGCAGTACTTC
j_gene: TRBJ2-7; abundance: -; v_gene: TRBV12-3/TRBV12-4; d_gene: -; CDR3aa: CASGSPEQYF; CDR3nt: TGTGCCAGCGGAAGCCCCGAGCAGTACTTC
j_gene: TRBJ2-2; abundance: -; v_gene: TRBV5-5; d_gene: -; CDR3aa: CASSPADAGELFF; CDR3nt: TGTGCCAGCAGCCCAGCGGATGCCGGGGAGCTGTTTTTT
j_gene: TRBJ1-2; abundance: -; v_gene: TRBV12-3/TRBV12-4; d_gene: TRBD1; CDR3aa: CASTTGQGWDGYTF; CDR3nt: TGTGCCAGCACCACAGGACAGGGATGGGATGGCTACACCTTC
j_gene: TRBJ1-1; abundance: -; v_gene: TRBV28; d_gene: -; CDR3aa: CASAPGTPLPEAFF; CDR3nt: TGTGCCAGCGCTCCGGGGACACCACTCCCTGAAGCTTTCTTT
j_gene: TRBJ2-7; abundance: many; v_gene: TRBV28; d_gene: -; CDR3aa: CASSLWVADYEQYF; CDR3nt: TGTGCCAGCAGTTTATGGGTGGCGGACTACGAGCAGTACTTC
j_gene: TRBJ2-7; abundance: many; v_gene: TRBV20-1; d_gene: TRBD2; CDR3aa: CSARSGGDSYEQYF; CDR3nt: TGCAGTGCTCGTAGCGGGGGCGACTCCTACGAGCAGTACTTC
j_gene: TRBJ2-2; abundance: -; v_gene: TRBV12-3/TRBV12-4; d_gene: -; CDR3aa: CASSFFRGTGELFF; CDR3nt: TGTGCCAGCAGTTTTTTCAGGGGCACCGGGGAGCTGTTTTTT
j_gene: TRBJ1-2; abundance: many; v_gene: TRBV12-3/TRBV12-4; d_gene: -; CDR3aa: CASSLVENYGYTF; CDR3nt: TGTGCCAGCAGTTTAGTAGAGAACTATGGCTACACCTTC
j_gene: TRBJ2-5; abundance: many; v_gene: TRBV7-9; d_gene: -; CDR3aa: CASSSRGYQETQYF; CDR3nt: TGTGCCAGCAGCTCCCGGGGGTACCAAGAGACCCAGTACTTC
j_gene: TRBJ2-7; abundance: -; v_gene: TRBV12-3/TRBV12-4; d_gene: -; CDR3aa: CASSLGGRAGERYF; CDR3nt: TGTGCCAGCAGTCTAGGGGGAAGGGCGGGCGAGCGGTACTTC
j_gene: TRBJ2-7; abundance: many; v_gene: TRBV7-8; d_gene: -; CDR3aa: CASSPVDSSYEQYF; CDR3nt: TGTGCCAGCAGCCCGGTGGACAGCTCCTACGAGCAGTACTTC
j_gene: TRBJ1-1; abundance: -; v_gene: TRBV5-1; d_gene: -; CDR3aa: CASREQTGNTEAFF; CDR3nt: TGCGCCAGCAGGGAACAAACGGGGAACACTGAAGCTTTCTTT
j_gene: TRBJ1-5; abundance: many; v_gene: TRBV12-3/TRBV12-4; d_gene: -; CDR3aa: CASRRGGGSNQPQHF; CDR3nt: TGTGCCAGCCGAAGAGGGGGGGGGAGCAATCAGCCCCAGCATTTT
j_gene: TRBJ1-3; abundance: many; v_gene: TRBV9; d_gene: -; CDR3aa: CASSVSTGIAGNTIYF; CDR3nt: TGTGCCAGCAGCGTATCCACAGGGATTGCTGGAAACACCATATATTTT
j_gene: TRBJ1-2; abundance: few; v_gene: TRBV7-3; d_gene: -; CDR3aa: CASSPQPNYGYTF; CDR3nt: TGTGCCAGCAGCCCACAGCCTAACTATGGCTACACCTTC
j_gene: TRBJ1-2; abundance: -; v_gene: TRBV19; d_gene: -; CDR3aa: CASSIGPLNYGYTF; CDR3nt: TGTGCCAGTAGTATCGGGCCACTAAACTATGGCTACACCTTC
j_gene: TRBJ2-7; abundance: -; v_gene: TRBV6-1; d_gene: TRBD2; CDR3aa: CASSPWTSGISYEQYF; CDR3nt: TGTGCCAGCAGTCCATGGACTAGCGGAATCTCCTACGAGCAGTACTTC
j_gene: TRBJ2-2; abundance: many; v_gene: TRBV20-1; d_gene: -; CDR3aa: CSVAGKVSANTGELFF; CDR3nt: TGCAGTGTCGCAGGGAAGGTTTCCGCGAACACCGGGGAGCTGTTTTTT
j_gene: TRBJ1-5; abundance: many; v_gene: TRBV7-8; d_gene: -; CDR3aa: CASGRFPGQGQPQHF; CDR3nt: TGTGCCAGCGGCAGGTTTCCGGGCCAGGGACAGCCCCAGCATTTT
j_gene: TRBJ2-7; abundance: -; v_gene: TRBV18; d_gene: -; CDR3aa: CASSPGAISYEQYF; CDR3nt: TGTGCCAGCTCACCAGGCGCTATCTCCTACGAGCAGTACTTC
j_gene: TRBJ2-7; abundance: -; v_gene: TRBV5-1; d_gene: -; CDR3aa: CASSLGGYFSYEQYF; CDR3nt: TGCGCCAGCAGCTTGGGTGGGTATTTCTCCTACGAGCAGTACTTC
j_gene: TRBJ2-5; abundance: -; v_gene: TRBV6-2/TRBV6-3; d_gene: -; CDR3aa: CASARETQYF; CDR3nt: TGTGCCAGCGCTCGAGAGACCCAGTACTTC
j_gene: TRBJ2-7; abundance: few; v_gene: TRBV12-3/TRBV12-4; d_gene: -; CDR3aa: CASSSGSVNYEQYF; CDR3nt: TGTGCCAGCAGTTCGGGGAGCGTGAACTACGAGCAGTACTTC
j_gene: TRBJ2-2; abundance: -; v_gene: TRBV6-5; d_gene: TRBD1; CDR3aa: CASSYEVGDRVAGELFF; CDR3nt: TGTGCCAGCAGTTACGAAGTGGGCGACAGGGTCGCCGGGGAGCTGTTTTTT
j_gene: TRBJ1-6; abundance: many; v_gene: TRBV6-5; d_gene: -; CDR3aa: CASSPRSGDNSPLHF; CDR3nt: TGTGCCAGCAGTCCCCGCTCGGGGGATAATTCACCCCTCCACTTT
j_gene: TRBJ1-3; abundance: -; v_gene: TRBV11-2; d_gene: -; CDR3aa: CASSLGGGWNTIYF; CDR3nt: TGTGCCAGCAGCCTCGGAGGGGGTTGGAACACCATATATTTT
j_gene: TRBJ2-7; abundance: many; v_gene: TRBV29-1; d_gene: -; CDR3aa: CSVGWGRYEQYF; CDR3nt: TGCAGCGTGGGGTGGGGGCGTTACGAGCAGTACTTC
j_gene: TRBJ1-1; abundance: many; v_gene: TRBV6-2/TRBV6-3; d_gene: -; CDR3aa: CASSMQENTEAFF; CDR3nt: TGTGCCAGCAGTATGCAAGAGAACACTGAAGCTTTCTTT
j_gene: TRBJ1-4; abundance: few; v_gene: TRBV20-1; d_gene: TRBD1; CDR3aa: CSAQAGGAIGEKLFF; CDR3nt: TGCAGTGCCCAGGCAGGGGGCGCGATAGGGGAAAAACTGTTTTTT